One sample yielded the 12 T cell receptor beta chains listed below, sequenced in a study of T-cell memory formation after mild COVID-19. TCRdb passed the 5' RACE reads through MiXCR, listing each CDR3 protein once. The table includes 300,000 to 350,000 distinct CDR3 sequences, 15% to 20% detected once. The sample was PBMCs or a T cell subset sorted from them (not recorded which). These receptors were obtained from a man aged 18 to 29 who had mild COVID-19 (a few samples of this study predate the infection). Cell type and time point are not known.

CDR3 residues: CASSWTSGGPYEQYF. Here the CDR3 DNA reads TGTGCCAGCAGTTGGACTAGCGGGGGGCCCTACGAGCAGTACTTC. The gene calls are TRBV28 and TRBJ2-7, with TRBD2 matching over 14 bases. In germline, CDR1 is MDHEN, CDR2 SYDVKM. The V gene end was trimmed by 4 bases and the J gene end by 2 bases; junction bases not matched to a gene: 1. CDR3 length: 15 amino acids.

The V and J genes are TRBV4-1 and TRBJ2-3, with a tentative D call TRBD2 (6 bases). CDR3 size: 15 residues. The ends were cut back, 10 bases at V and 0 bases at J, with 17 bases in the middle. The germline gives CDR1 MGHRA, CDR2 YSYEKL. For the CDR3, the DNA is TGCGCCACCCCGGGGGATACCTCTAGCACAGATACGCAGTATTTT. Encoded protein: CATPGDTSSTDTQYF.

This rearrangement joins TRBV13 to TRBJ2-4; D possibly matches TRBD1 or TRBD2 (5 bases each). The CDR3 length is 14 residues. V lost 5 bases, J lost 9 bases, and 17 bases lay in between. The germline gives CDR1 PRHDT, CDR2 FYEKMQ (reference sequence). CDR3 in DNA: TGTGCCAGCAGCCCGTCCGGGGCGAGGGGCATTCAGTACTTC. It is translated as CASSPSGARGIQYF.

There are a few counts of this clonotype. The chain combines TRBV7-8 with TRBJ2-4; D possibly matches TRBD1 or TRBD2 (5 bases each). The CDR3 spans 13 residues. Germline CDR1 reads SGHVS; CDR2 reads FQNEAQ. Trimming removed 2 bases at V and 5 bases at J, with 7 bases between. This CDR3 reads CASSLMGENIQYF. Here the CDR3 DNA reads TGTGCCAGCAGCTTAATGGGGGAAAACATTCAGTACTTC. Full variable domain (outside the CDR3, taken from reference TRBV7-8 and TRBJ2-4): GAGVSQSPRYKVAKRGQDVALRCDPISGHVSLFWYQQALGQGPEFLTYFQNEAQLDKSGLPSDRFFAERPEGSVSTLKIQRTQQEDSAVYLCASSLMGENIQYFGAGTRLSVL.

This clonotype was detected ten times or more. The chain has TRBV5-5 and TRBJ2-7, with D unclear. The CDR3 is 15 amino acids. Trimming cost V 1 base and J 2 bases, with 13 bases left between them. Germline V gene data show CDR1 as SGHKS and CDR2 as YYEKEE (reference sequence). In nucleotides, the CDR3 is TGTGCCAGCAGCTTGACCCCTACAGTAGCCTACGAGCAGTACTTC. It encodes CASSLTPTVAYEQYF. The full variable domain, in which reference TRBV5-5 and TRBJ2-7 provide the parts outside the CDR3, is DAGVTQSPTHLIKTRGQQVTLRCSPISGHKSVSWYQQVLGQGPQFIFQYYEKEERGRGNFPDRFSARQFPNYSSELNVNALLLGDSALYLCASSLTPTVAYEQYFGPGTRLTVT.

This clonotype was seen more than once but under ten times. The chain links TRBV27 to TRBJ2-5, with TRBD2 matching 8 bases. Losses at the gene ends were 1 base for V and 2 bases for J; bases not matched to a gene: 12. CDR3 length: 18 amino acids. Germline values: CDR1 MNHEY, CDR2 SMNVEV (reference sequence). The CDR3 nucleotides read TGTGCCAGCAGTTTATGGGGGCGGGGGGCGGCTACGCAAGAGACCCAGTACTTC. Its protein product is CASSLWGRGAATQETQYF.

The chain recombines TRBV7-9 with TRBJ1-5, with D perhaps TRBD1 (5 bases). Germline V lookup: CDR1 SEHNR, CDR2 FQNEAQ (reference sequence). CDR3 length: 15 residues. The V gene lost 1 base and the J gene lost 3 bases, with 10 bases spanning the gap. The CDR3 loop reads CASSLGTLYNQPQHF. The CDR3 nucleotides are TGTGCCAGCAGCTTAGGGACACTTTACAATCAGCCCCAGCATTTT. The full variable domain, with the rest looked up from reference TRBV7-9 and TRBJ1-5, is DTGVSQNPRHKITKRGQNVTFRCDPISEHNRLYWYRQTLGQGPEFLTYFQNEAQLEKSRLLSDRFSAERPKGSFSTLEIQRTEQGDSAMYLCASSLGTLYNQPQHFGDGTRLSIL.

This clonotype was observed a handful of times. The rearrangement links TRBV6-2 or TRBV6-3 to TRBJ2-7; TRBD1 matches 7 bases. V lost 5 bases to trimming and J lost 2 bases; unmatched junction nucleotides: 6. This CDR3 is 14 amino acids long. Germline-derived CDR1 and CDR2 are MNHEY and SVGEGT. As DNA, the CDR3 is TGTGCCAGCAGTCACAGGGACAGAACCTACGAGCAGTACGTC. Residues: CASSHRDRTYEQYV.

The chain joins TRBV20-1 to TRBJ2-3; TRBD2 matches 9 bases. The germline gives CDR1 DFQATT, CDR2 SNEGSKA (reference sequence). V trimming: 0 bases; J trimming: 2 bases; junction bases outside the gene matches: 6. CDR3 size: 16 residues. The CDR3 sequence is CSARDPLAGVTDTQYF. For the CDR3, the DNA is TGCAGTGCTAGAGATCCACTAGCGGGCGTCACAGATACGCAGTATTTT.

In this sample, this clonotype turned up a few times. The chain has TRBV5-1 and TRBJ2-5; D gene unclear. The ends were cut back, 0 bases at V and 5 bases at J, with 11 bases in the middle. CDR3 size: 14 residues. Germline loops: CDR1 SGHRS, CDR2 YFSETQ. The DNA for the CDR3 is TGCGCCAGCAGCTTGGCAGAAGCGTGGGAGACCCAGTACTTC. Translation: CASSLAEAWETQYF.

The CDR3 bases are TGTGCCAGCAGTTTAGCCCGTTTAATGAACACTGAAGCTTTCTTT. It encodes CASSLARLMNTEAFF. This chain links TRBV12-3 or TRBV12-4 with TRBJ1-1; no firm D call. V was pared by 0 bases and J by 0 bases, with 8 bases between. The CDR3 covers 15 residues.

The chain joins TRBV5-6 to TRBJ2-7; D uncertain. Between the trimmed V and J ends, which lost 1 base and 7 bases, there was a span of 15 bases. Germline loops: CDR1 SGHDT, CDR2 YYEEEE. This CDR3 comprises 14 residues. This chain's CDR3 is CASSLILSLGEQYF. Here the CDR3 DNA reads TGTGCCAGCAGCTTGATTCTATCCCTGGGGGAGCAGTACTTC.